This TCR beta chain derives from a study of blood T cell repertoires in COVID-19. The wider study: COVID-19 samples collected from the United States, Italy and Spain covered acute and convalescent phases. The analysed material was cDNA or gDNA that came from T cells, B-cell-depleted T cells, or PBMCs.

In this sample, this clone turned up once. Authors' data handling: Reference gene primers were amplified, and this amplification served to estimate nucleated cell counts. Sequencing used immunoSEQ multiplex PCR; TCRdb keeps in-frame clones, though not all of them. The V and J calls and the clone size are those of that table, but D and trimming were determined from the DNA. The sample holds tens of thousands of clones; around 81% are singletons and the top ten take roughly 5.7%. CDR3 length: 14 amino acids. Trimming took 7 bases from V and 5 from J; bases not matched to a gene: 5. Germline V gene data show CDR1 as SNHLY and CDR2 as FYNNEI.

V is TRBV2 and J is TRBJ1-6; 7 bases align to TRBD1. The clonotype comes from a woman aged 60-75 years with acute or convalescent COVID-19. Sequences were obtained from peripheral blood. As DNA, the CDR3 is TGTGCCAGCACCTGGGGACAGAATAATTCACCCCTCCACTTT. Translation: CASTWGQNNSPLHF.